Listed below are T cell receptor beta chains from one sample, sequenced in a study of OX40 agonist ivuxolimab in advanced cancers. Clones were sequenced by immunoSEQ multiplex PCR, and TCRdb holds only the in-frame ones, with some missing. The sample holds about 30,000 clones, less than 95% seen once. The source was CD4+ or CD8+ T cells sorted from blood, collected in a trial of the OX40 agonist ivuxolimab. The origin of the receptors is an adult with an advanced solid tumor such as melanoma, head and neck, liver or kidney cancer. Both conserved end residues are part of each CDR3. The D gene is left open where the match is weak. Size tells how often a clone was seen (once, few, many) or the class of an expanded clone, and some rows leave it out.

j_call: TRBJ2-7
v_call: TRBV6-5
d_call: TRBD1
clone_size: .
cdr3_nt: TGTGCCAGCAGTTACGAGACAGGGCTTACCTACGAGCAGTACTTC
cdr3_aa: CASSYETGLTYEQYF

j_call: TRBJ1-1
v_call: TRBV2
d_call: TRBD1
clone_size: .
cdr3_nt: TGTGCCAGCAGTGTAGGGACAGGGGACACTGAAGCTTTCTTT
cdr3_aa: CASSVGTGDTEAFF

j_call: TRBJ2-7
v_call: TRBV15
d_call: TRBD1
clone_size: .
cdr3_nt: TGTGCCACCAGCAGTCCGGGACAGTGGGAGCAGTACTTC
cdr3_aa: CATSSPGQWEQYF

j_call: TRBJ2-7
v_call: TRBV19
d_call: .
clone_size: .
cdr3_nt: TGTGCCAGTAGTATTGGTTACGAGCAGTACTTC
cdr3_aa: CASSIGYEQYF

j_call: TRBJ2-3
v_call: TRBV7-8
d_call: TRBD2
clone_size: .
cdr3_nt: TGTGCCAGCAGCACAAAATCCGGGGAGGGGATCACAGATACGCAGTATTTT
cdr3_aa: CASSTKSGEGITDTQYF

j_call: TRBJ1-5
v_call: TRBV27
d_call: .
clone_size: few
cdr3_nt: TGTGCCAGCAGTATATCGGTCGGGGGGGGCCCCCAGCATTTT
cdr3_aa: CASSISVGGGPQHF

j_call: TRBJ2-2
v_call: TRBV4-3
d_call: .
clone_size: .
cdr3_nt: TGCGCCAGCAGCTATACGGGCGGGGAGCTGTTTTTT
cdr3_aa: CASSYTGGELFF

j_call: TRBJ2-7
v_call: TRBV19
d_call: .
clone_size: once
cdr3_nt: TGTGCCAGTAGTATTTTACCGGGACCCCACGGAGAGCAGTACTTC
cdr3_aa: CASSILPGPHGEQYF

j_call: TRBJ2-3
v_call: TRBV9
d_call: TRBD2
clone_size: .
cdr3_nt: TGTGCCAGCAGCGTAACGGATAGCGGGAGCACAGATACGCAGTATTTT
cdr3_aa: CASSVTDSGSTDTQYF

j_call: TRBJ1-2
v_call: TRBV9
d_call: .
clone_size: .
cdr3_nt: TGTGCCAGCAGCGTAGGTTCAGCCTCCTATGGCTACACCTTC
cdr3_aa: CASSVGSASYGYTF

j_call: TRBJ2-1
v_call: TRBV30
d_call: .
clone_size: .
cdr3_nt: TGTGCCTGGAACCCGGGGGCAGGGAATGAGCAGTTCTTC
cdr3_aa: CAWNPGAGNEQFF

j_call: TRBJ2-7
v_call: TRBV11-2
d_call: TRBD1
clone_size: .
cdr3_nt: TGTGCCAGCAGCCCGACAGGGGGGTACGAGCAGTACTTC
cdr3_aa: CASSPTGGYEQYF

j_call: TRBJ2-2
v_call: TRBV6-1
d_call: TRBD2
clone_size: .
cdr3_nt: TGTGCCAGCAGTGGCGGGACTAGCGGATCAGATCGATGGACCGGGGAGCTGTTTTTT
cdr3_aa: CASSGGTSGSDRWTGELFF

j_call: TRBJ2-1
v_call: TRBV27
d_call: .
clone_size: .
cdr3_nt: TGTGCCAGCAGTTTAAGGGGGACCTACAATGAGCAGTTCTTC
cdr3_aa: CASSLRGTYNEQFF

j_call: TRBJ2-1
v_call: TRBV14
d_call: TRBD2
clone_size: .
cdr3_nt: TGTGCCAGCAGCCAAGATCTCAGGCCTAGCGGCTACAATGAGCAGTTCTTC
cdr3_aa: CASSQDLRPSGYNEQFF

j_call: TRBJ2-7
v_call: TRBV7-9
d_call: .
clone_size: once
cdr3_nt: TGTGCCAGCAGCCCAGCGGTAGGGCGGCGGGAGCAGTACTTC
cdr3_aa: CASSPAVGRREQYF

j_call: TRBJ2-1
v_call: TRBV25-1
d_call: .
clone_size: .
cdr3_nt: TGTGCCAGCAGTGAATTTATGAATGAGCAGTTCTTC
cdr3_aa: CASSEFMNEQFF

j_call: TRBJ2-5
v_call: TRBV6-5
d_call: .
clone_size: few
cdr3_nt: TGTGCCAGCACCAACGACGGGGTTGCGGGGGAGACCCAGTACTTC
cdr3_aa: CASTNDGVAGETQYF

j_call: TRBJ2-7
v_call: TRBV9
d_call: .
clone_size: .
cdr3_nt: TGTGCCAGCAGCGTAGGCCCAGGGGGAGGGGGCGAGCAGTACTTC
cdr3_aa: CASSVGPGGGGEQYF

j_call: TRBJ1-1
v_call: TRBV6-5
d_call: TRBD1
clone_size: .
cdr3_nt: TGTGCCAGCAGTTCTACAGGGGGACTGAACACTGAAGCTTTCTTT
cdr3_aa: CASSSTGGLNTEAFF

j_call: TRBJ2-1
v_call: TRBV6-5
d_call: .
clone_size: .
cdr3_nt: TGTGCGGTGGGGCCCCCCTACAATGAGCAGTTCTTC
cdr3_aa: CAVGPPYNEQFF

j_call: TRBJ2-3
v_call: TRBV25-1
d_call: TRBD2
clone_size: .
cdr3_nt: TGTGCCAGCAGTGAAAGGCTAGCGGGTCCAGGAGATACGCAGTATTTT
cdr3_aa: CASSERLAGPGDTQYF

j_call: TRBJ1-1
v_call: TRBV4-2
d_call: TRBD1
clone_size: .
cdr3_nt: TGTGCCAGCAGCCAGGGCCAGGGGGCGCGTGGAACTGAAGCTTTCTTT
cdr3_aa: CASSQGQGARGTEAFF

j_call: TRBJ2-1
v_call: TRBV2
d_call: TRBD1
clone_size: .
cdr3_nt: TGTGCCAGCAGTGATACGGGACAGGGGCTTTTCTACAATGAGCAGTTCTTC
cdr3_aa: CASSDTGQGLFYNEQFF

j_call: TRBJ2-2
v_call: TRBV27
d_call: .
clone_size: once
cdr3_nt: TGTGCCAGCAGTTTGGCAAACACCGGGGAGCTGTTTTTT
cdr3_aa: CASSLANTGELFF

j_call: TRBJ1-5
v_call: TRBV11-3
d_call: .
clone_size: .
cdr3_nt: TGTGCCAGCAGCTTACCCGGGCAGCCCCAGCATTTT
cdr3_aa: CASSLPGQPQHF

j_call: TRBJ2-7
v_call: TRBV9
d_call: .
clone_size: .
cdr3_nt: TGTGCCAGCAGCGTAGGGTGGGCTGATTCCTACGAGCAGTACTTC
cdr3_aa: CASSVGWADSYEQYF

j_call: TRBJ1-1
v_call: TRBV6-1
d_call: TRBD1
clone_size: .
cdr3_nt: TGTGCCAGCAGTACGACAGGGGGCACTGAAGCTTTCTTT
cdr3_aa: CASSTTGGTEAFF

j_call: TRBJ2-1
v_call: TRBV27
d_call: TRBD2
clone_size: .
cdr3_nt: TGTGCCAGCAGTTCCGGGACTAGCGGTAGGGGGGAGCAGTTCTTC
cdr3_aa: CASSSGTSGRGEQFF

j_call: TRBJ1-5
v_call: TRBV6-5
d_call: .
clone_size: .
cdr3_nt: TGTGCCAGCAGTTACGGCCGAAATAGCAATCAGCCCCAGCATTTT
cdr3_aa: CASSYGRNSNQPQHF

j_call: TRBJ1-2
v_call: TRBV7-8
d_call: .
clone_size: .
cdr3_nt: TGTGCCAGCAGCTTAGCCGAGTTTCGCTATGGCTACACCTTC
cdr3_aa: CASSLAEFRYGYTF

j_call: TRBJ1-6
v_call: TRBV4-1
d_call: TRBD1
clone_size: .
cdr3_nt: TGCGCCAGCAGCCAAGCAGGGACAGGGCGGTCACCCCTCCACTTT
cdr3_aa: CASSQAGTGRSPLHF

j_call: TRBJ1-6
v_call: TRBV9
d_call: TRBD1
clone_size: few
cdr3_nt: TGTGCCAGCAGCACTGCCCGGGACAGGGGTCGGGTGAGGTCACCCCTCCACTTT
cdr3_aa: CASSTARDRGRVRSPLHF

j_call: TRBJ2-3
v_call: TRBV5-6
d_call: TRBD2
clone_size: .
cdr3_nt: TGTGCCAGCAGCCCACGACTAGCGGGAGCCCCAGATACGCAGTATTTT
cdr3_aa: CASSPRLAGAPDTQYF

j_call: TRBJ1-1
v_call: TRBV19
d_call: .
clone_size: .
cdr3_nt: TGTGCCAGTAGTGCTTTGGCCACAGGGTCTACTGAAGCTTTCTTT
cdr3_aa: CASSALATGSTEAFF

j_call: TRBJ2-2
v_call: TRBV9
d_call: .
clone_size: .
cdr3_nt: TGTGCCAGCAGCGTTTTTGGGGATCCGAACACCGGGGAGCTGTTTTTT
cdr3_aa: CASSVFGDPNTGELFF

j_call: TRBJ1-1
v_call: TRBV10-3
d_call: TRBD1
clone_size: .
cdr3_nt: TGTGCCATCAGTGGGGGGATCGACAGGGGCCTGAACACTGAAGCTTTCTTT
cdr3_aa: CAISGGIDRGLNTEAFF

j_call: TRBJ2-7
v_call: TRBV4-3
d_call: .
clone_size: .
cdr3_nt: TGCGCCAGCAGCCAAGTACGGCGATCTGGGGGCGAGCAGTACTTC
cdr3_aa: CASSQVRRSGGEQYF

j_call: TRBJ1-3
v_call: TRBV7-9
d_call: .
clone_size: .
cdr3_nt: TGTGCCAGCAGCTTAGATAGGAGCTCTGGAAACACCATATATTTT
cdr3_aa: CASSLDRSSGNTIYF

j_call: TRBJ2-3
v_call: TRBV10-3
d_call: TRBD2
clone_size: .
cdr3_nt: TGTGCCATCAAACTAGGGACTAGACTTAGCACAGATACGCAGTATTTT
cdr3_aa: CAIKLGTRLSTDTQYF

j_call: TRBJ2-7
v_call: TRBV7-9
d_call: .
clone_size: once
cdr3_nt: TGTGCCAGCAGCTTAGGGGTGTCCTACGAGCAGTACTTC
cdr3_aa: CASSLGVSYEQYF

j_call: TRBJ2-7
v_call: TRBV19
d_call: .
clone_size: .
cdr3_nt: TGTGCCAGTAGTATAATAGGCAGCTCCTACGAGCAGTACTTC
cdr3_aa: CASSIIGSSYEQYF

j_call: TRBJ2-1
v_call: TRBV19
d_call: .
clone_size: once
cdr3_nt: TGTGCCAGTAGTGGCAGGGGGACTTACAATGAGCAGTTCTTC
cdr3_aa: CASSGRGTYNEQFF

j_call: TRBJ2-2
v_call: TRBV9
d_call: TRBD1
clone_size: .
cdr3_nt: TGTGCCAGCAGCGCCAGGACAGGGAGCCCGAACACCGGGGAGCTGTTTTTT
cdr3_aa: CASSARTGSPNTGELFF

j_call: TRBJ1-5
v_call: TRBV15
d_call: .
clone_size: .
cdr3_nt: TGTGCCACCAGCAGAGGGTATAGCAATCAGCCCCAGCATTTT
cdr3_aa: CATSRGYSNQPQHF

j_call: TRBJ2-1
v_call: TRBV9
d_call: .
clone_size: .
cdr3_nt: TGTGCCAGCAGCGTATTAGGTAATGAGCAGTTCTTC
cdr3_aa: CASSVLGNEQFF